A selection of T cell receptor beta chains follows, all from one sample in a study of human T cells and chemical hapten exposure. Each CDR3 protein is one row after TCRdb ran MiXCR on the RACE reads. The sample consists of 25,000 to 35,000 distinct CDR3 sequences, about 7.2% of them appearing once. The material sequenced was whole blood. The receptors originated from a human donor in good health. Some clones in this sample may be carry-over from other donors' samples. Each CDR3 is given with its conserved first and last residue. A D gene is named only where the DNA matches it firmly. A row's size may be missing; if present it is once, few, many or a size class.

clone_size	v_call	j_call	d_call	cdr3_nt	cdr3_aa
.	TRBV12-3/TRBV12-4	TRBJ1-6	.	TGTGCCAGCGCATTATCCTTCTGGATGCAGATAAAAAATAATTCACCCCTCCACTTT	CASALSFWMQIKNNSPLHF
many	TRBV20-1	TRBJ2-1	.	TGCAGTGCTGAAAACTACAATGAGCAGTTCTTC	CSAENYNEQFF
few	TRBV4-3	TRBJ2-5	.	TGCGCCAGCAGCCAAGCTCTTGGGAGGGGGCACCAAGAGACCCAGTACTTC	CASSQALGRGHQETQYF
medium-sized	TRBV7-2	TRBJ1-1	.	TGTGCCAGCACCTCTCGAGGAGGGGGTTTTTTGGCCACTGAAGCTTTCTTT	CASTSRGGGFLATEAFF
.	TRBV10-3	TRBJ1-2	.	TGTGCCATCAGGGAATACAGGGCCGAACCCAACTATGGCGACACCTTC	CAIREYRAEPNYGDTF
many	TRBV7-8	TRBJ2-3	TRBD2	TGTGCCAGCAGCTTAGGGCTAGCGGGAGGGCCCACAGATACGCAGTATTTT	CASSLGLAGGPTDTQYF
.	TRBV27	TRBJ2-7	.	TGTGCCAGTAGTATTGGAGGAACAACACCCTACGAGCAGTACTTC	CASSIGGTTPYEQYF
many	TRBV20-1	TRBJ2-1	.	TGCAGTGCTAATCGGGTTGGGACTCCCGGGCAGTTCTTC	CSANRVGTPGQFF
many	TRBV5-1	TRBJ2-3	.	TGCGCCAGCAGGGACTCCAGTGGAGCAGATACGCAGTATTTT	CASRDSSGADTQYF
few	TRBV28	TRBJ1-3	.	TGTGCCAGCAGTCCCCCCCGCTCTGGAAACACCATATATTTT	CASSPPRSGNTIYF
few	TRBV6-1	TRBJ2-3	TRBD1	TGTGCCAGCGGGAAGCAGGGGGCGCGGACAGATACGCAGTATTTT	CASGKQGARTDTQYF
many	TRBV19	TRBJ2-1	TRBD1	TGTGCCAGCAGAAAACAGGGGTCTATCTACAATGAGCAGTTCTTC	CASRKQGSIYNEQFF
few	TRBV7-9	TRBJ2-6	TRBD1	TGTGCCAGCAGCACAGGACAGGGGGATACTGGGGCCAACGTCCTGACTTTC	CASSTGQGDTGANVLTF
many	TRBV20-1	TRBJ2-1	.	TGCAGTGCTACCAACAGACTAGGTTACAATGAGCAGTTCTTC	CSATNRLGYNEQFF